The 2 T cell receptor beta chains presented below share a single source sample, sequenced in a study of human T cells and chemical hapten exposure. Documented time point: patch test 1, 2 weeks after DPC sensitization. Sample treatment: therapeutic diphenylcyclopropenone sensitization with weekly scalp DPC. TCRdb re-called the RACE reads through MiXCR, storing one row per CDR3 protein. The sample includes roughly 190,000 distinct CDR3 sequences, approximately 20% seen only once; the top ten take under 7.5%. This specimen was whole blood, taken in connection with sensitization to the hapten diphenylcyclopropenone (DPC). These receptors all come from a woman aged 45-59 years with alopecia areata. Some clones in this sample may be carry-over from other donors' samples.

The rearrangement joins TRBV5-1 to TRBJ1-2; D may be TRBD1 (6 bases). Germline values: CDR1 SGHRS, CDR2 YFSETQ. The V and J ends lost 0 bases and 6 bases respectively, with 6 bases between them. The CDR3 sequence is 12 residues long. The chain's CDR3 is CASSLAGDGYTF. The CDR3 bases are TGCGCCAGCAGCTTGGCAGGGGATGGCTACACCTTC.

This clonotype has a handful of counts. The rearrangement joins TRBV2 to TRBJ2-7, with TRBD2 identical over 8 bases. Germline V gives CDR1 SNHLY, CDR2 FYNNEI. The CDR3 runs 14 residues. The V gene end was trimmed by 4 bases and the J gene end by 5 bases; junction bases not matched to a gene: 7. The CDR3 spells CASSVSGSRHEQYF. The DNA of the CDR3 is TGTGCCAGCAGTGTGAGCGGGAGTCGGCACGAGCAGTACTTC.